The table lists the clone carrying this TCR beta chain with a few counts. This record comes from a study of blood T cell repertoires in COVID-19. Clones were sequenced by immunoSEQ multiplex PCR, and TCRdb holds only the in-frame ones, with some missing. Of more than 95,000 clones listed, around 74% were seen once; the top ten hold 5.5% to 7.5%. The CDR3 spans 16 residues. The V and J ends lost 6 bases and 5 bases, in that order; junction bases with no gene match: 12. Looked up from germline, CDR1 is MNHEY and CDR2 is SVGEGT. The sample comprised peripheral blood. The sequence derives from a man older than 75 with COVID-19, enrolled during active disease. The chain is built from TRBV6-2 or TRBV6-3 and TRBJ2-1; 8 positions match TRBD2. CDR3 sequence (DNA): TGTGCCAGCAGCCCCGGTCGGGAGGGCCTGGACAATGAGCAGTTCTTC. This codes for CASSPGREGLDNEQFF.